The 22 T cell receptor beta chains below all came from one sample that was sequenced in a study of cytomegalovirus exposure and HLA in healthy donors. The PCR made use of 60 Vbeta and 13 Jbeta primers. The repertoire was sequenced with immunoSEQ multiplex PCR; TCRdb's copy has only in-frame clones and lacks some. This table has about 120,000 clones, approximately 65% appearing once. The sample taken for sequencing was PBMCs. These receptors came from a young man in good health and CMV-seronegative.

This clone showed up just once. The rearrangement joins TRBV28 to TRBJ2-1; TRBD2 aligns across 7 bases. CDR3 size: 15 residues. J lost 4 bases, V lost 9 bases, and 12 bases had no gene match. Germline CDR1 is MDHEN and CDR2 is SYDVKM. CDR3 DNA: TGTGCCAGTGGTACCGGCGGGAGTCGGTACAATGAGCAGTTCTTC. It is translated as CASGTGGSRYNEQFF. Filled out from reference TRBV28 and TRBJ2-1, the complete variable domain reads DVKVTQSSRYLVKRTGEKVFLECVQDMDHENMFWYRQDPGLGLRLIYFSYDVKMKEKGDIPEGYSVSREKKERFSLILESASTNQTSMYLCASGTGGSRYNEQFFGPGTRLTVL.

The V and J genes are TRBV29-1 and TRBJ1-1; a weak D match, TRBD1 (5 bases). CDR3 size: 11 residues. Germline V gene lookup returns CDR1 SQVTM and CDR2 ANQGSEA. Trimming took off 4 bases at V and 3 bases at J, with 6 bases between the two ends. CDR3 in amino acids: CSVGRDTEAFF. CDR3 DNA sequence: TGCAGCGTTGGCAGGGACACTGAAGCTTTCTTT.

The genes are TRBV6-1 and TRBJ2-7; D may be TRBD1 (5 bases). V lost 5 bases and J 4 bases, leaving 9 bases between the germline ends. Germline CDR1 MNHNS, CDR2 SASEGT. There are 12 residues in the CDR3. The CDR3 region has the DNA TGTGCCAGCAGTACGACAGAGTACGAGCAGTACTTC. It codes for CASSTTEYEQYF.

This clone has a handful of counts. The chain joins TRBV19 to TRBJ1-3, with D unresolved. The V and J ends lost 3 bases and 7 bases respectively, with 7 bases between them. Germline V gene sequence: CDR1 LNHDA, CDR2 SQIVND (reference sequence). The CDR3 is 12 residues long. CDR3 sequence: CASSIGFNTIYF. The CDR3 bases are TGTGCCAGTAGTATCGGTTTCAACACCATATATTTT.

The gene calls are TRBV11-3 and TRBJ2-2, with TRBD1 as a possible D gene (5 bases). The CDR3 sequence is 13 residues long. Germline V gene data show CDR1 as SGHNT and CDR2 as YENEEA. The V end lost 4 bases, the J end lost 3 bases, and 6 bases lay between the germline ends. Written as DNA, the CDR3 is TGTGCCAGCAGCTCACAGGACACCGGGGAGCTGTTTTTT. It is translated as CASSSQDTGELFF.

CDR3 amino acids: CASSLAGANYGYTF. For the CDR3, the DNA is TGTGCCAGCAGCTTGGCGGGGGCTAACTATGGCTACACCTTC. The genes are TRBV5-4 and TRBJ1-2, with D possibly TRBD1 on 5 matching bases. The CDR3 contains 14 residues. Germline values: CDR1 SGHNT, CDR2 YYREEE (reference sequence). The V end lost 0 bases, the J end lost 0 bases, and 6 bases lay between the germline ends.

The chain's CDR3 is CASSLGGGSYEQYF. The CDR3 DNA is TGTGCCAGCAGCTTGGGGGGGGGTTCCTACGAGCAGTACTTC. This chain links TRBV5-6 with TRBJ2-5, with 7 nucleotides matching TRBD2. The J call is doubtful: the DNA matches TRBJ2-7 better. This CDR3 has 14 residues. Germline assignment: CDR1 SGHDT and CDR2 YYEEEE.

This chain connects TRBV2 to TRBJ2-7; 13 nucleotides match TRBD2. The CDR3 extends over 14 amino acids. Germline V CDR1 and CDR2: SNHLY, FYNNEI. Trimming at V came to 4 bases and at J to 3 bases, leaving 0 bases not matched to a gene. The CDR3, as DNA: TGTGCCAGCAGTGGGACTAGCGGGGGCTACGAGCAGTACTTC. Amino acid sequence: CASSGTSGGYEQYF.

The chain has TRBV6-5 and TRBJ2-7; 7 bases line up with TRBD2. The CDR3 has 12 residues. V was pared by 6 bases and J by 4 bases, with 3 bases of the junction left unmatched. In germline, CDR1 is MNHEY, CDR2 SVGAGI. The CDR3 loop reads CASRGRVYEQYF. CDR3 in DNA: TGTGCCAGCAGGGGGAGGGTTTACGAGCAGTACTTC.

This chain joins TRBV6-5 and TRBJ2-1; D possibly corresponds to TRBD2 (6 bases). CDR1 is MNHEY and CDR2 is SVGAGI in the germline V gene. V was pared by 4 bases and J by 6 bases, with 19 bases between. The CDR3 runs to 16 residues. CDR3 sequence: CASSSTPGLRLNEQFF. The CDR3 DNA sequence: TGTGCCAGCAGTTCCACACCGGGACTTCGTCTCAATGAGCAGTTCTTC.

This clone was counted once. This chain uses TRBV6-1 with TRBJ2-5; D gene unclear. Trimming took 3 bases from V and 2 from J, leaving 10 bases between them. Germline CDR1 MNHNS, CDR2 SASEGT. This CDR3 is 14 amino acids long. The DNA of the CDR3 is TGTGCCAGCAGTGAGAGAGGCAATCAAGAGACCCAGTACTTC. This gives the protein CASSERGNQETQYF.

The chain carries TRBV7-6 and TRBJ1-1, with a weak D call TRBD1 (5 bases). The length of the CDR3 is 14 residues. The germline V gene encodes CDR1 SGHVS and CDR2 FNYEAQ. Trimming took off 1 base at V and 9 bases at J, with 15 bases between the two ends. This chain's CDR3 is CASSLGEGRPKAFF. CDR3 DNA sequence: TGTGCCAGCAGCTTAGGGGAGGGGCGCCCCAAAGCTTTCTTT.

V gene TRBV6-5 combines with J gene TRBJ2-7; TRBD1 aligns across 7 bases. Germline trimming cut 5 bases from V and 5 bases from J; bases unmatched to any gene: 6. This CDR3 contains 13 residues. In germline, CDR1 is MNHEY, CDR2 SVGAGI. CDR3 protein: CASSMTGFNEQYF. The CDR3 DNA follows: TGTGCCAGCAGTATGACAGGGTTCAACGAGCAGTACTTC.

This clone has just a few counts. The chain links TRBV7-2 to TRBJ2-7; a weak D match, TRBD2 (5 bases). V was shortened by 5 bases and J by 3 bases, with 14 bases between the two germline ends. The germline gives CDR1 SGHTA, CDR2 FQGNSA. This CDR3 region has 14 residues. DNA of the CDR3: TGTGCCAGCAGCCTTCGGGGAATTAACTACGAGCAGTACTTC. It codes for CASSLRGINYEQYF.

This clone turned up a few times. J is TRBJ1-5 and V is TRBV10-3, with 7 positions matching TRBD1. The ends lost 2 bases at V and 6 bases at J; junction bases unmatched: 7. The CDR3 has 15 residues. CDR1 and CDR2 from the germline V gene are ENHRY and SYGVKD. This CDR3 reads CAISETDRSVQPQHF. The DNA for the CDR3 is TGTGCCATCAGTGAGACGGACAGGAGTGTTCAGCCCCAGCATTTT.

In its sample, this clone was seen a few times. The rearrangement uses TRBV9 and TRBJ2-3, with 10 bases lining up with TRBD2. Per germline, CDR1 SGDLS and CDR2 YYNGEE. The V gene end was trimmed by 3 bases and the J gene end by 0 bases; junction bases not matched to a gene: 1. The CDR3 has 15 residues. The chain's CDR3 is CASSASGGSTDTQYF. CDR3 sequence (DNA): TGTGCCAGCAGCGCTAGCGGGGGTAGCACAGATACGCAGTATTTT.

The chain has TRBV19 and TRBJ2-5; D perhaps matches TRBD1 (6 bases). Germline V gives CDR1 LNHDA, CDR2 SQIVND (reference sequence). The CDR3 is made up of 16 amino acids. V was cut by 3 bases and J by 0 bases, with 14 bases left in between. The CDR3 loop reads CASSIVTGSYQETQYF. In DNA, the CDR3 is TGTGCCAGTAGTATCGTGACAGGATCGTACCAAGAGACCCAGTACTTC.

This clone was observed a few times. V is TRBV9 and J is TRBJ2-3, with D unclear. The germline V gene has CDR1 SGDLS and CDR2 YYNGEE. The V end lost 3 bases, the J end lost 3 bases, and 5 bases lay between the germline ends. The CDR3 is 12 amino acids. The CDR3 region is CASSGDTDTQYF. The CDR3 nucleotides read TGTGCCAGCAGCGGAGATACAGATACGCAGTATTTT. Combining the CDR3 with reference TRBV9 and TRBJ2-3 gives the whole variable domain DSGVTQTPKHLITATGQRVTLRCSPRSGDLSVYWYQQSLDQGLQFLIQYYNGEERAKGNILERFSAQQFPDLHSELNLSSLELGDSALYFCASSGDTDTQYFGPGTRLTVL.

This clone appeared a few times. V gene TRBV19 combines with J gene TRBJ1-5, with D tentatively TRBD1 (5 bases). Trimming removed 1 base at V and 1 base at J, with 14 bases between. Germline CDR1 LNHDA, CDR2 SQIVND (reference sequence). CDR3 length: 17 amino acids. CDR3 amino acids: CASSIVEGRGSNQPQHF. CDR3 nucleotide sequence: TGTGCCAGTAGTATAGTCGAGGGGCGGGGGAGCAATCAGCCCCAGCATTTT.

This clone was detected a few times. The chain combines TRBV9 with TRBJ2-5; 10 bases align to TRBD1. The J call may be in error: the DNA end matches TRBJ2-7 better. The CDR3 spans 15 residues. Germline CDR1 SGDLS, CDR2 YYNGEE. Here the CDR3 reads CASSFSWGQGSEQYF. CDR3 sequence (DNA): TGTGCCAGCAGCTTCTCGTGGGGACAGGGGAGCGAGCAGTACTTC.

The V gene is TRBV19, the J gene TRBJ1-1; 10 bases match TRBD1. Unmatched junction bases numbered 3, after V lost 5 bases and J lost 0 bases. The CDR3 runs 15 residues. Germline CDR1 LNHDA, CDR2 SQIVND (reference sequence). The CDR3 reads CASSPGQGMNTEAFF. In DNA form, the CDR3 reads TGTGCCAGTAGTCCGGGACAGGGGATGAACACTGAAGCTTTCTTT.

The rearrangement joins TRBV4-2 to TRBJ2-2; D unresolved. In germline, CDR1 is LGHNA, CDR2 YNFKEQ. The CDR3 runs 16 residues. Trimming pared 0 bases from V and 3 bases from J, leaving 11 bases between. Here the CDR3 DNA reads TGTGCCAGCAGCCAAGAGTTCGCGAGTTACACCGGGGAGCTGTTTTTT. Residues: CASSQEFASYTGELFF.